The text below deals with one TCR beta chain. Sequencing used immunoSEQ multiplex PCR; TCRdb keeps in-frame clones, though not all of them. The table shows about 330,000 clones, with 92% occurring only once. The data were taken from a study of blood T cell repertoires in COVID-19. Study context: Donors in the United States, Italy and Spain gave samples during acute or convalescent COVID-19.

Enrolled through a virtual design, the participants were between about 18 and 100 years of age and came from 24 US areas. The study assigned cohorts using participant-reported clinical history. Two negative PCRs, clearance, or symptom resolution had been documented for recovered Cohort 3 donors. The CDR3 totals 15 residues. Germline V gene data show CDR1 as MNHEY and CDR2 as SVGAGI. V dropped 0 bases and J dropped 2 bases, with 8 bases sitting between them. The clonotype comes from a woman in her 30s who had recovered from COVID-19. Input material: PBMCs or T cells enriched from blood (not recorded which). The gene calls are TRBV6-5 and TRBJ2-4; a weak D match, TRBD2 (5 bases). The CDR3 DNA follows: TGTGCCAGCAGTTACTCCTCTAGCACCAAAAACATTCAGTACTTC. It yields the protein CASSYSSSTKNIQYF.